One sample yielded the 30 T cell receptor beta chains listed below, sequenced in a study of T cells expressing NK-cell markers (dated by TCRdb to the early 2020s). Preparation of the library involved 5' RACE. Sequencing instrument: Illumina HiSeq 2000. TCRdb reprocessed the reads into one record per CDR3 protein sequence, lacking DNA. The table held for this sample gives 150,000 to 180,000 distinct CDR3 sequences. Around 37% of the sample is taken by the ten largest. Sequencing input: blood T cells: a sorted CD56 or NKG2C T cell subset, CD4+ or CD8+ T cells, or bulk PBMC T cells (not recorded which). The receptors come from a woman between 50 and 59 years old in good health. Donor details come from another sample of the same person, matched by shared clones.

The chain recombines TRBV6-2 or TRBV6-3 with TRBJ2-5; TCRdb indicates TRBD2, and absent DNA this call remains unverified. Germline V gives CDR1 MNHEY, CDR2 SVGEGT. This CDR3 has 17 residues. The chain's CDR3 is CASSLPGTGTSRETQYF.

The V call is TRBV20-1, the J call TRBJ2-7; TCRdb's D call, TRBD1, is unchecked because there is no DNA. The CDR3 runs 14 residues. The germline V gene has CDR1 DFQATT and CDR2 SNEGSKA (reference sequence). CDR3 in amino acids: CSARDTQGLYEQYF.

V and J are TRBV6-1 and TRBJ2-4; the D call of TRBD2 rests on TCRdb alone, since no DNA is present to check it. Germline CDR1 and CDR2: MNHNS and SASEGT. This CDR3 comprises 15 residues. Here the CDR3 reads CASSNLSGAKNIQYF.

The V gene is TRBV3-1, the J gene TRBJ2-3; TCRdb's D call of TRBD1 is untestable without DNA. From germline, CDR1 is LGHDT and CDR2 YNNKEL (reference sequence). The CDR3 consists of 20 residues. The CDR3 loop is CASSNARGTGGTPSTDTQYF.

The chain joins TRBV20-1 to TRBJ2-2; TCRdb's D call of TRBD2 is untestable without DNA. Germline V gene data show CDR1 as DFQATT and CDR2 as SNEGSKA (reference sequence). The CDR3 is 16 residues long. The CDR3 region is CSARPLLAGGTGELFF.

The V call is TRBV11-2, the J call TRBJ2-1; TCRdb gives TRBD2 as the D gene, but with no DNA this cannot be confirmed. The CDR3 covers 16 residues. Per germline, CDR1 SGHAT and CDR2 FQNNGV. The CDR3 region is CASSSLSGRALNEQFF.

The rearrangement uses TRBV29-1 and TRBJ1-5; TCRdb gives TRBD1 as the D gene, but with no DNA this cannot be confirmed. The CDR3 length is 13 residues. The germline V gene has CDR1 SQVTM and CDR2 ANQGSEA. The CDR3 protein is CSVAGGEGQPQHF.

This rearrangement joins TRBV4-1 to TRBJ2-3. CDR1 and CDR2 (germline): MGHRA, YSYEKL. This CDR3 is 19 amino acids long. The CDR3 sequence: CASSQDPGLLGQSTDTQYF.

The J gene is TRBJ1-5, the V gene TRBV7-9; TCRdb lists TRBD1, though no DNA is available to test this call. The CDR3 covers 16 residues. Germline CDR1 reads SEHNR; CDR2 reads FQNEAQ (reference sequence). CDR3: CASSYGGQDLGQPQHF.

This sequence joins TRBV7-9 and TRBJ1-1; TCRdb reports TRBD1, a call that lacks DNA to check it against. Germline CDR1 SEHNR, CDR2 FQNEAQ (reference sequence). The CDR3 runs to 13 residues. The CDR3 loop reads CASSHAPGNEAFF.

The genes are TRBV5-1 and TRBJ2-1; TCRdb's assignment of TRBD2 cannot be checked, as there is no DNA. The CDR3 is 18 residues long. Germline CDR1 SGHRS, CDR2 YFSETQ. The CDR3 is CASSLGIAAEVSYNEQFF.

V usage is TRBV7-9 and J usage is TRBJ2-7. Germline V lookup: CDR1 SEHNR, CDR2 FQNEAQ (reference sequence). The CDR3 length is 13 residues. This CDR3 reads CASSALGPYEQYF.

The genes are TRBV24-1 and TRBJ2-1; TCRdb indicates TRBD1, and absent DNA this call remains unverified. Germline V gives CDR1 KGHDR, CDR2 SFDVKD. The CDR3 is 15 residues long. CDR3 in amino acids: CATSDVAGLSNEQFF.

The chain employs TRBV20-1 and TRBJ2-1; as DNA is missing, the TRBD1 call by TCRdb cannot be tested. CDR3 length: 14 amino acids. Germline V gives CDR1 DFQATT, CDR2 SNEGSKA (reference sequence). CDR3 region: CSARSQGTYNEQFF.

The J gene is TRBJ2-1, the V gene TRBV4-1; with no DNA, the TCRdb D assignment of TRBD2 cannot be verified. The CDR3 covers 16 residues. Germline V gene data show CDR1 as MGHRA and CDR2 as YSYEKL. The CDR3 loop reads CASSLLAGWVDNEQFF.

The chain couples TRBV20-1 to TRBJ1-2; TCRdb proposes TRBD1, but this gene call is untestable without DNA. The germline V gene encodes CDR1 DFQATT and CDR2 SNEGSKA (reference sequence). The length of the CDR3 is 14 residues. The CDR3 reads CSARASRDNYGYTF.

The genes are TRBV24-1 and TRBJ2-2. CDR3 length: 16 residues. Germline V lookup: CDR1 KGHDR, CDR2 SFDVKD. The CDR3 is CATSDLPTTNTGELFF.

The rearrangement uses TRBV5-4 and TRBJ2-3; TCRdb's assignment of TRBD1 cannot be checked, as there is no DNA. Germline CDR1 is SGHNT and CDR2 is YYREEE (reference sequence). The CDR3 is 16 residues long. CDR3 protein: CASSETDRGIPDTQYF.

The chain joins TRBV5-1 to TRBJ2-7; the TRBD1 assignment by TCRdb is unverifiable without DNA. This CDR3 has 15 amino acids. Germline CDR1 reads SGHRS; CDR2 reads YFSETQ. This chain's CDR3 is CASSLSVGQGLEQYF.

V and J are TRBV4-1 and TRBJ2-7; TCRdb names TRBD2, which stays unverified in the absence of DNA. CDR3 size: 14 residues. CDR1 is MGHRA, CDR2 YSYEKL, per germline. The CDR3 protein is CASSSGLAGVEQYF.

The chain recombines TRBV6-5 with TRBJ2-2; lacking DNA, the TRBD2 call made by TCRdb goes unchecked. Germline V CDR1 and CDR2: MNHEY, SVGAGI. The CDR3 consists of 15 residues. CDR3 protein: CASSYSRGRTGELFF.

The chain combines TRBV6-5 with TRBJ2-1; absent DNA, TCRdb's TRBD2 call cannot be checked. The CDR3 contains 14 residues. CDR1 is MNHEY, CDR2 SVGAGI, per germline. CDR3 amino acids: CASSYSVRGNEQFF.

V and J are TRBV6-1 and TRBJ2-7. The V gene's germline CDR1 is MNHNS and CDR2 SASEGT. The CDR3 is 17 amino acids. This CDR3 reads CASSETVGKRGSYEQYF.

The genes are TRBV20-1 and TRBJ2-1; TCRdb names TRBD1, which stays unverified in the absence of DNA. Germline V lookup: CDR1 DFQATT, CDR2 SNEGSKA (reference sequence). This CDR3 has 14 residues. The CDR3 sequence is CSARDLPPPNEQFF.

The chain recombines TRBV4-1 with TRBJ1-2; TCRdb returns TRBD1, unconfirmable since there is no DNA. The CDR3 is 14 residues long. Germline V gene lookup returns CDR1 MGHRA and CDR2 YSYEKL. Here the CDR3 reads CASSNNRGDYGYTF.

The chain carries TRBV25-1 and TRBJ2-3; absent DNA, TCRdb's TRBD2 call cannot be checked. The germline gives CDR1 MGHDK, CDR2 SYGVNS. There are 13 residues in the CDR3. The chain's CDR3 is CAASLAFTDTQYF. The full variable domain, with the rest looked up from reference TRBV25-1 and TRBJ2-3, is EADIYQTPRYLVIGTGKKITLECSQTMGHDKMYWYQQDPGMELHLIHYSYGVNSTEKGDLSSESTVSRIRTEHFPLTLESARPSHTSQYLCAASLAFTDTQYFGPGTRLTVL.

The V gene is TRBV3-1, the J gene TRBJ2-2; the D call of TRBD1 rests on TCRdb alone, since no DNA is present to check it. CDR3 size: 18 residues. Germline V gives CDR1 LGHDT, CDR2 YNNKEL (reference sequence). This CDR3 reads CASSLFPPGQGNTGELFF.

The V gene is TRBV7-9, the J gene TRBJ2-3; TCRdb returns TRBD1, unconfirmable since there is no DNA. The CDR3 is made up of 15 amino acids. CDR1 is SEHNR and CDR2 is FQNEAQ in the germline V gene (reference sequence). The CDR3 here is CASSPRDGSTDTQYF. The variable domain in full, completed from reference TRBV7-9 and TRBJ2-3, reads DTGVSQNPRHKITKRGQNVTFRCDPISEHNRLYWYRQTLGQGPEFLTYFQNEAQLEKSRLLSDRFSAERPKGSFSTLEIQRTEQGDSAMYLCASSPRDGSTDTQYFGPGTRLTVL.

V and J are TRBV2 and TRBJ2-1. Germline V gives CDR1 SNHLY, CDR2 FYNNEI. The length of the CDR3 is 12 residues. CDR3 loop: CASSERLGEQFF.

The genes are TRBV7-9 and TRBJ2-1; TCRdb returns TRBD2, unconfirmable since there is no DNA. Germline assignment: CDR1 SEHNR and CDR2 FQNEAQ (reference sequence). CDR3 size: 12 residues. The CDR3 sequence: CASSHAGREQFF.